This T cell receptor (beta chain) stems from a study of control samples from healthy donors and cancer patients. The assay was immunoSEQ multiplex PCR, and TCRdb's table has in-frame clones only and misses some. Of tens of thousands of clones listed, about 90% are singletons. Germline loops: CDR1 LGHNA, CDR2 YNFKEQ. The length of the CDR3 is 17 residues. V was pared by 1 base and J by 1 base, with 6 bases of the junction left unmatched. V usage is TRBV4-2 and J usage is TRBJ1-1; TRBD1 aligns across 10 bases. This receptor was identified in a woman aged 45-60 years in good health. Material for sequencing was blood. CDR3 loop: CASSQVGQGRRNTEAFF. The CDR3 DNA reads TGTGCCAGCAGCCAAGTGGGACAGGGGAGGAGGAACACTGAAGCTTTCTTT.